Each of the 17 T cell receptor beta chains below was sequenced from the same sample in a study of T cell repertoires in ileal Crohn's disease. The assay was immunoSEQ multiplex PCR, and TCRdb's table has in-frame clones only and misses some. The sample holds some 12,000 clones, approximately 80% seen once. Time point specified: neoterminal ileum biopsy at postoperative endoscopy, about 6 months after surgery. Material: ileal tissue. Receptors were obtained from an adult with Crohn's disease.

Points on this clone: The sample has other DNA sequences that encode this CDR3 too. The DNA of the CDR3 is TGTGCCAGCAGTGTTAGCGGGAGAGAGACCCAGTACTTC. Its protein is CASSVSGRETQYF. V and J are TRBV6-1 and TRBJ2-5; 9 bases align to TRBD2. Losses at the gene ends were 4 bases for V and 4 bases for J; bases not matched to a gene: 1. The CDR3 is 13 residues long. Looked up from germline, CDR1 is MNHNS and CDR2 is SASEGT.

The rearrangement uses TRBV6-5 and TRBJ1-2; the D gene is possibly TRBD1 (5 bases). Germline-derived CDR1 and CDR2 are MNHEY and SVGAGI. The ends were cut back, 2 bases at V and 8 bases at J, with 12 bases in the middle. The CDR3 loop spans 13 amino acids. DNA for the CDR3: TGTGCCAGCAGTTACGTATTCCAGGGAGGCTACACCTTC. Translated: CASSYVFQGGYTF.

This chain links TRBV5-6 with TRBJ1-5, with D possibly TRBD1 on 6 matching bases. Trimming removed 5 bases at V and 2 bases at J, with 17 bases between. This CDR3 region has 16 residues. CDR1 is SGHDT and CDR2 is YYEEEE in the germline V gene. CDR3 protein: CASSFGGREGNQPQHF. Written as DNA, the CDR3 is TGTGCCAGCAGTTTCGGGGGGCGCGAGGGCAATCAGCCCCAGCATTTT.

The chain joins TRBV7-9 to TRBJ1-1; 10 bases line up with TRBD1. Per the germline V gene, CDR1 is SEHNR and CDR2 is FQNEAQ (reference sequence). There are 15 residues in the CDR3. V was clipped by 1 base and J by 4 bases; unmatched bases: 3. CDR3 amino acids: CASSLGQGAITEAFF. In DNA, the CDR3 is TGTGCCAGCAGCTTAGGACAGGGGGCTATCACTGAAGCTTTCTTT. Filled out from reference TRBV7-9 and TRBJ1-1, the complete variable domain reads DTGVSQNPRHKITKRGQNVTFRCDPISEHNRLYWYRQTLGQGPEFLTYFQNEAQLEKSRLLSDRFSAERPKGSFSTLEIQRTEQGDSAMYLCASSLGQGAITEAFFGQGTRLTVV.

V is TRBV7-8 and J is TRBJ2-7; tentative D call: TRBD2 (6 bases). Germline loops: CDR1 SGHVS, CDR2 FQNEAQ. V lost 1 base, J lost 0 bases, and 19 bases lay in between. The CDR3 contains 18 residues. The CDR3 coding sequence is TGTGCCAGCAGCTTAGGCCCGAATAGCGGATCTTCCTCCTACGAGCAGTACTTC. This codes for CASSLGPNSGSSSYEQYF.

The chain links TRBV7-3 to TRBJ2-1; 7 bases agree with TRBD2. CDR1 and CDR2 (germline): SGHTA, FQGTGA. The length of the CDR3 is 15 residues. Unmatched junction bases numbered 8, after V lost 5 bases and J lost 4 bases. This CDR3 is CASSPRGGRYNEQFF. CDR3 nucleotide sequence: TGTGCCAGCAGCCCGAGGGGCGGGAGATACAATGAGCAGTTCTTC.

CDR3 coding DNA: TGTGCCATCAGTGCAGGGTACCAAGAGACCCAGTACTTC. Its protein product is CAISAGYQETQYF. The V and J genes are TRBV10-3 and TRBJ2-5, with D perhaps matching TRBD1 (5 bases). V was pared by 4 bases and J by 0 bases, with 6 bases between. The CDR3 loop spans 13 amino acids. Germline V gene lookup returns CDR1 ENHRY and CDR2 SYGVKD.

The chain links TRBV5-1 to TRBJ1-5; 9 nucleotides match TRBD1. The germline V gene has CDR1 SGHRS and CDR2 YFSETQ. V lost 0 bases to trimming and J lost 5 bases; unmatched junction nucleotides: 3. CDR3 size: 15 residues. CDR3 sequence (DNA): TGCGCCAGCAGCTTGGCGGGACAGGGCCATCAGCCCCAGCATTTT. It yields the protein CASSLAGQGHQPQHF. The full variable domain, rest sourced from reference TRBV5-1 and TRBJ1-5, is KAGVTQTPRYLIKTRGQQVTLSCSPISGHRSVSWYQQTPGQGLQFLFEYFSETQRNKGNFPGRFSGRQFSNSRSEMNVSTLELGDSALYLCASSLAGQGHQPQHFGDGTRLSIL.

The chain links TRBV18 to TRBJ1-4; 7 nucleotides match TRBD1. V was pared by 3 bases and J by 7 bases, with 8 bases of the junction left unmatched. This CDR3 has 15 amino acids. Germline values: CDR1 KGHSH, CDR2 LQKENI. This CDR3 is CASSPPSTGLEKLFF. In DNA, the CDR3 is TGTGCCAGCTCACCCCCGTCGACAGGGCTTGAAAAACTGTTTTTT.

V and J are TRBV10-2 and TRBJ1-2; a possible D gene is TRBD1 (5 bases). Germline CDR1 reads WSHSY; CDR2 reads SAAADI. The length of the CDR3 is 13 residues. Trimming cost V 3 bases and J 2 bases, with 7 bases left between them. As DNA, the CDR3 is TGCGCCAGCAGTGAACAGGCCAACTATGGCTACACCTTC. This gives the protein CASSEQANYGYTF.

This chain links TRBV2 with TRBJ1-1; 7 nucleotides match TRBD1. CDR3 size: 16 residues. The V gene end was trimmed by 4 bases and the J gene end by 2 bases; junction bases not matched to a gene: 10. Germline CDR1 reads SNHLY; CDR2 reads FYNNEI. The CDR3 nucleotides are TGTGCCAGCAGTGCACCAACGGACAGGATTAACACTGAAGCTTTCTTT. This translates into CASSAPTDRINTEAFF.

V and J are TRBV6-1 and TRBJ2-1; possibly TRBD1 for D (5 bases). In germline, CDR1 is MNHNS, CDR2 SASEGT. The CDR3 length is 14 residues. V was shortened by 6 bases and J by 0 bases, with 9 bases between the two germline ends. The CDR3 DNA sequence: TGTGCCAGCAGACGACAGAGCTCCTACAATGAGCAGTTCTTC. Translation gives CASRRQSSYNEQFF.

The chain has TRBV28 and TRBJ2-7, with a possible D match to TRBD2 (5 bases). CDR1 is MDHEN, CDR2 SYDVKM, per germline. This CDR3 spans 15 amino acids. The ends were cut back, 1 base at V and 4 bases at J, with 14 bases in the middle. Here the CDR3 DNA reads TGTGCCAGCAGTTTATATCCCCTCGAGCGGTACGAGCAGTACTTC. As protein: CASSLYPLERYEQYF.

The chain has TRBV7-9 and TRBJ1-1; 10 bases align to TRBD1. The CDR3 contains 15 residues. After removal of 3 bases from V and 1 base from J, the junction contained 2 bases not matched to a gene. Germline V gene data show CDR1 as SEHNR and CDR2 as FQNEAQ (reference sequence). The chain's CDR3 is CASSFGTGENTEAFF. The CDR3 DNA follows: TGTGCCAGCAGCTTTGGGACAGGGGAGAACACTGAAGCTTTCTTT.

This clone is a singleton in its sample. V is TRBV7-9 and J is TRBJ1-2; D gene unclear. The CDR3 consists of 14 residues. Germline values: CDR1 SEHNR, CDR2 FQNEAQ (reference sequence). The V gene lost 2 bases and the J gene lost 4 bases, with 11 bases spanning the gap. CDR3 residues: CASSLLARGYGYTF. The CDR3 DNA follows: TGTGCCAGCAGCTTACTGGCGCGCGGCTATGGCTACACCTTC.

This chain uses TRBV5-4 with TRBJ2-2, with 7 bases identical to TRBD2. The trim removed 4 bases at V and 0 bases at J, leaving 12 bases unmatched. The CDR3 consists of 18 residues. Germline V lookup: CDR1 SGHNT, CDR2 YYREEE (reference sequence). The CDR3 loop is CASSGWASGLPNTGELFF. In nucleotides, the CDR3 is TGTGCCAGCAGCGGGTGGGCTAGCGGACTTCCGAACACCGGGGAGCTGTTTTTT.

The V and J genes are TRBV6-6 and TRBJ1-5, with D possibly being TRBD1 (6 bases). V dropped 2 bases and J dropped 4 bases, with 9 bases sitting between them. The germline V gene has CDR1 MNHNY and CDR2 SVGAGI (reference sequence). The CDR3 runs to 14 residues. The CDR3 here is CASSYTQGNQPQHF. The DNA for the CDR3 is TGTGCCAGCAGTTACACACAGGGTAATCAGCCCCAGCATTTT.